These 23 T cell receptor beta chains were sequenced from one sample in a study of T cells in Graves' hyperthyroidism and ophthalmopathy. RNA transcripts provided the source from which TCR beta CDR3 regions were amplified. The primer set for the first-round RT-PCR of the TCR CDR3 was HTBI. A single record per CDR3 protein comes from TCRdb applying MiXCR to the multiplex PCR reads. The sample yields hundreds of thousands of distinct CDR3 sequences, 45% seen once. Material for sequencing was peripheral blood or thyroid tissue (not recorded which). These receptors all come from an adult man with Graves' disease, either hyperthyroidism or ophthalmopathy (not recorded which).

This clonotype has only a few counts. V and J are TRBV4-1 and TRBJ2-7, with TRBD2 matching over 8 bases. Looked up from germline, CDR1 is MGHRA and CDR2 is YSYEKL. CDR3 length equals 16 residues. Unmatched junction bases numbered 9, after V lost 5 bases and J lost 0 bases. The CDR3 nucleotides are TGCGCCAGCAGCTACATAGCGGGGAGCCTCTCCTACGAGCAGTACTTC. It translates to CASSYIAGSLSYEQYF.

V usage is TRBV7-8 and J usage is TRBJ2-5, with 8 bases identical to TRBD2. CDR3 length equals 16 residues. Losses at the gene ends were 1 base for V and 1 base for J; bases not matched to a gene: 5. From germline, CDR1 is SGHVS and CDR2 FQNEAQ. The CDR3: CASSLVVAGGQETQYF. DNA for the CDR3: TGTGCCAGCAGCTTAGTTGTGGCGGGGGGCCAAGAGACCCAGTACTTC.

Many counts were recorded for this clonotype. The rearrangement uses TRBV7-6 and TRBJ2-5; D perhaps matches TRBD2 (6 bases). The CDR3 length is 14 residues. The germline V and J ends were trimmed by 6 bases and 2 bases, with 13 bases remaining between them. Germline V lookup: CDR1 SGHVS, CDR2 FNYEAQ. CDR3 coding DNA: TGTGCCAGCAGGGGGACTCAGGGTCAAGAGACCCAGTACTTC. Encoded protein: CASRGTQGQETQYF.

V is TRBV2 and J is TRBJ2-5; 9 bases align to TRBD1. Looked up from germline, CDR1 is SNHLY and CDR2 is FYNNEI. V was clipped by 0 bases and J by 5 bases; unmatched bases: 4. The length of the CDR3 is 15 residues. CDR3 bases: TGTGCCAGCAGTGAAGCGGGACAGGGTTTGGAGACCCAGTACTTC. Translating gives CASSEAGQGLETQYF.

This clonotype was seen at least ten times. This chain connects TRBV24-1 to TRBJ1-5; tentative D call: TRBD1 (6 bases). Germline V gene data show CDR1 as KGHDR and CDR2 as SFDVKD. This CDR3 has 14 amino acids. V was cut by 2 bases and J by 7 bases, with 11 bases left in between. The CDR3 sequence: CATSDSDSGQPQHF. In nucleotides, the CDR3 is TGTGCCACCAGTGATTCGGACAGCGGCCAGCCCCAGCATTTT.

This chain connects TRBV2 to TRBJ1-5; D is undetermined. The V gene lost 5 bases and the J gene lost 7 bases, with 21 bases spanning the gap. From germline, CDR1 is SNHLY and CDR2 FYNNEI. The CDR3 covers 16 residues. DNA for the CDR3: TGTGCCAGCAGTCGGGTAAGCGGGAACAGTCAGCAGCCCCAGCATTTT. Amino acids: CASSRVSGNSQQPQHF.

The table lists this clonotype with many counts. V usage is TRBV7-9 and J usage is TRBJ1-5; D is undetermined. Trimming pared 3 bases from V and 4 bases from J, leaving 7 bases between. The CDR3 contains 13 residues. From germline, CDR1 is SEHNR and CDR2 FQNEAQ (reference sequence). This CDR3 reads CASSLYPNQPQHF. The CDR3 DNA reads TGTGCCAGCAGCTTGTATCCGAATCAGCCCCAGCATTTT. The full variable domain, in which reference TRBV7-9 and TRBJ1-5 provide the parts outside the CDR3, is DTGVSQNPRHKITKRGQNVTFRCDPISEHNRLYWYRQTLGQGPEFLTYFQNEAQLEKSRLLSDRFSAERPKGSFSTLEIQRTEQGDSAMYLCASSLYPNQPQHFGDGTRLSIL.

V and J are TRBV20-1 and TRBJ2-7, with TRBD1 identical over 7 bases. Looked up from germline, CDR1 is DFQATT and CDR2 is SNEGSKA (reference sequence). The junction had 13 bases not matched to a gene; V was cut back by 5 bases and J by 3 bases. CDR3 length equals 15 residues. The CDR3 DNA reads TGCAGTGCTGGGGACAGCTTGACCCGTCGCTACGAGCAGTACTTC. Translation: CSAGDSLTRRYEQYF.

The sample holds a few counts of this clonotype. The chain employs TRBV6-1 and TRBJ1-5, with TRBD1 identical over 11 bases. The CDR3 extends over 16 amino acids. Germline-derived CDR1 and CDR2 are MNHNS and SASEGT. Germline trimming cut 7 bases from V and 2 bases from J; bases unmatched to any gene: 7. The CDR3 spells CASKDRGPVRNQPQHF. The CDR3 region has the DNA TGTGCCAGCAAGGACAGGGGGCCAGTGCGCAATCAGCCCCAGCATTTT.

In its sample, this clonotype was seen a few times. This rearrangement joins TRBV20-1 to TRBJ1-2; 9 bases map to TRBD1. The CDR3 has 15 residues. The germline CDR1 and CDR2 sequences are DFQATT and SNEGSKA (reference sequence). Trimming removed 5 bases from V and 4 bases from J; junction bases left unmatched: 11. As DNA, the CDR3 is TGCAGTGCTTACGGGGACAGGGTGAAAGGCTATGGCTACACCTTC. This codes for CSAYGDRVKGYGYTF.

This clonotype was seen repeatedly, ten times or more. The chain carries TRBV19 and TRBJ1-2; 9 bases are a match to TRBD1. CDR1 is LNHDA and CDR2 is SQIVND in the germline V gene (reference sequence). Germline trimming cut 7 bases from V and 7 bases from J; bases unmatched to any gene: 7. The CDR3 sequence is 13 residues long. The CDR3 loop is CASNRGRDLGYTF. The DNA for the CDR3 is TGTGCCAGTAACAGGGGGCGTGATCTTGGCTACACCTTC.

This chain links TRBV7-9 with TRBJ2-2; D is undetermined. The CDR3 has 14 amino acids. V dropped 4 bases and J dropped 1 base, with 7 bases sitting between them. Germline V lookup: CDR1 SEHNR, CDR2 FQNEAQ (reference sequence). The CDR3 region has the DNA TGTGCCAGCAGCTCCAGAGAGAACACCGGGGAGCTGTTTTTT. It encodes CASSSRENTGELFF.

V gene TRBV12-5 combines with J gene TRBJ1-3; unclear D gene. This CDR3 comprises 13 residues. CDR1 is LGHNT, CDR2 FRNRAP, per germline. Trimming left V 6 bases short and J 2 bases short, with 8 bases between. CDR3 coding DNA: TGTGCTAGTGGCACTATGACTGGAAACACCATATATTTT. The encoded protein is CASGTMTGNTIYF.

Worth noting for this clonotype: At one boundary the junction diverges from the germline segment, which might be a read error. This sequence joins TRBV7-2 and TRBJ1-3; D possibly corresponds to TRBD1 (5 bases). The CDR3 loop spans 18 amino acids. Germline loops: CDR1 SGHTA, CDR2 FQGNSA. In nucleotides, the CDR3 is TGCGCCAGCAGCCAGATTCTAGAAAGGCGGGGACCTGGAAACACCATATATTTT. Translating it yields CASSQILERRGPGNTIYF.

V gene TRBV29-1 combines with J gene TRBJ1-2; 10 bases are a match to TRBD1. Per the germline V gene, CDR1 is SQVTM and CDR2 is ANQGSEA. This CDR3 comprises 13 residues. V shed 5 bases and J 5 bases; nucleotides not matched to a gene: 5. The CDR3 nucleotides read TGCAGCGTTAGGGACAGGGGTCGGTATGGCTACACCTTC. It codes for CSVRDRGRYGYTF.

This sequence joins TRBV24-1 and TRBJ1-5, with no clear D. The CDR3 has 13 amino acids. Germline CDR1 KGHDR, CDR2 SFDVKD. V dropped 3 bases and J dropped 3 bases, with 5 bases sitting between them. CDR3: CATSDTTNQPQHF. CDR3 bases: TGTGCCACCAGTGATACTACCAATCAGCCCCAGCATTTT.

This clonotype was counted many times. V usage is TRBV7-8 and J usage is TRBJ2-2; D is possibly TRBD1 or TRBD2 (6 bases each). Germline CDR1 SGHVS, CDR2 FQNEAQ. This CDR3 spans 15 amino acids. The V and J ends lost 1 base and 5 bases respectively, with 11 bases between them. CDR3 sequence: CASSLGRGGTGELFF. CDR3 DNA: TGTGCCAGCAGCTTAGGCAGGGGAGGAACCGGGGAGCTGTTTTTT.

This clonotype was detected only once. This likely comes from a read error, as the CDR3 has no conserved phenylalanine or tryptophan at its end. V and J are TRBV24-1 and TRBJ1-5; unclear D gene. V was clipped by 2 bases and J by 3 bases, with 10 bases between them. The CDR3 sequence is 15 residues long. The germline CDR1 and CDR2 sequences are KGHDR and SFDVKD. The CDR3 loop is CATSDSRRSNQPQHL. CDR3 sequence (DNA): TGTGCCACCAGTGATTCGCGCAGGTCCAATCAGCCCCAGCATCTT.

This clonotype was observed a handful of times. The chain couples TRBV7-9 to TRBJ2-5; tentative D call: TRBD2 (5 bases). The DNA matches TRBJ2-7 better at its end, which makes the J call doubtful. The germline CDR1 and CDR2 sequences are SEHNR and FQNEAQ (reference sequence). CDR3 size: 16 residues. Here the CDR3 DNA reads TGTGCCAGCAGTCCTACCGGGGTTCTGAGCTCCTACGAGCAGTACTTC. Translating it yields CASSPTGVLSSYEQYF.

The J gene is TRBJ2-7, the V gene TRBV20-1; possible D gene TRBD1, 6 bases. The V end lost 6 bases, the J end lost 0 bases, and 24 bases lay between the germline ends. CDR1 is DFQATT, CDR2 SNEGSKA, per germline (reference sequence). This CDR3 has 17 residues. The CDR3 loop is CSAPGPTTGAHSYEQYF. The DNA for the CDR3 is TGCAGTGCCCCCGGCCCGACGACAGGCGCCCACTCCTACGAGCAGTACTTC.

The CDR3 here is CSARDATGWQPQHF. CDR3 DNA: TGCAGTGCTAGAGATGCGACAGGGTGGCAGCCCCAGCATTTT. This chain joins TRBV20-1 and TRBJ1-5; 7 bases line up with TRBD1. Germline V gene data show CDR1 as DFQATT and CDR2 as SNEGSKA (reference sequence). The CDR3 contains 14 residues. V was pared by 0 bases and J by 7 bases, with 6 bases of the junction left unmatched.

This sequence joins TRBV25-1 and TRBJ1-2; D unclear. This CDR3 is built from 16 residues. The ends were cut back, 5 bases at V and 0 bases at J, with 16 bases in the middle. The germline CDR1 and CDR2 sequences are MGHDK and SYGVNS. The CDR3 region is CASSYSGSSANYGYTF. CDR3 coding DNA: TGTGCCAGCAGTTACTCGGGGTCTTCAGCTAACTATGGCTACACCTTC.

This clonotype appeared many times. The gene calls are TRBV20-1 and TRBJ1-2; 9 nucleotides line up with TRBD1. Trimming took 5 bases from V and 3 from J; bases not matched to a gene: 7. Germline V gene data show CDR1 as DFQATT and CDR2 as SNEGSKA (reference sequence). The CDR3 spans 14 residues. CDR3 residues: CSALLDRGDYGYTF. The DNA for the CDR3 is TGCAGTGCTCTTCTCGACAGGGGGGACTATGGCTACACCTTC.